The 9 T cell receptor beta chains given below trace back to one sample, sequenced in a study of PD-L1 blockade in urothelial cancer. Some clones are missing from TCRdb's copy, which holds only in-frame ones; the method was immunoSEQ multiplex PCR. The sample has 35,000 to 45,000 clones, roughly nine tenths seen once. Time point denoted: peripheral blood 6 weeks after treatment start. The sequenced sample was PBMCs, obtained around atezolizumab (anti-PD-L1) treatment. The receptors stem from a man aged 65-85 years with urothelial cancer.

The V gene is TRBV7-3, the J gene TRBJ2-2; possible D gene TRBD2, 6 bases. Germline CDR1 and CDR2: SGHTA and FQGTGA. Trimming shortened V by 1 base and J by 6 bases, and 15 bases separated the two germline ends. CDR3 length: 16 residues. This CDR3 is CASSLIPGSGAGELFF. The CDR3 DNA is TGTGCCAGCAGCTTAATACCGGGCTCGGGGGCCGGGGAGCTGTTTTTT.

This rearrangement joins TRBV25-1 to TRBJ2-3, with 7 bases that match TRBD1. Germline CDR1 reads MGHDK; CDR2 reads SYGVNS. The CDR3 consists of 15 residues. With V trimmed by 7 bases and J by 0 bases, 7 bases remained unmatched. CDR3 bases: TGTGCCAGCATGAGGAAGGGGGCGAGCACAGATACGCAGTATTTT. Amino acid sequence: CASMRKGASTDTQYF.

This clone occurred a few times. V usage is TRBV4-2 and J usage is TRBJ2-5, with D uncertain. The CDR3 totals 14 residues. Trimming stripped 0 bases from V and 4 bases from J, with 9 bases between. In germline, CDR1 is LGHNA, CDR2 YNFKEQ. The CDR3 loop is CASSQDRWAETQYF. CDR3 DNA sequence: TGTGCCAGCAGCCAAGATAGGTGGGCAGAGACCCAGTACTTC.

This chain links TRBV2 with TRBJ1-4; no reliable D call. The germline V gene encodes CDR1 SNHLY and CDR2 FYNNEI. V dropped 3 bases and J dropped 3 bases, with 8 bases sitting between them. The CDR3 length is 14 residues. The CDR3 DNA follows: TGTGCCAGCAGTGACTCCTCGGCTAATGAAAAACTGTTTTTT. Translating gives CASSDSSANEKLFF.

The chain joins TRBV5-8 to TRBJ2-1; perhaps TRBD2 as D (6 bases). The CDR3 extends over 15 amino acids. The germline V gene encodes CDR1 SGHTS and CDR2 YDEGEE. The germline V and J ends were trimmed by 3 bases and 2 bases, with 12 bases remaining between them. CDR3 nucleotide sequence: TGTGCCAGCAGCTCCTCTGCGGGAACCTACAATGAGCAGTTCTTC. Translating gives CASSSSAGTYNEQFF.

This chain uses TRBV29-1 with TRBJ2-3, with TRBD2 matching 12 bases. CDR1 SQVTM and CDR2 ANQGSEA come from the germline V gene. The CDR3 has 15 amino acids. J was trimmed by 4 bases and V by 8 bases; bases with no gene match: 10. CDR3 sequence reads: CSSQTSGSIADTQYF. Here the CDR3 DNA reads TGCAGCTCCCAGACTAGCGGGAGTATTGCAGATACGCAGTATTTT.

This clone turned up a few times. The chain links TRBV7-9 to TRBJ2-5; a weak D match, TRBD2 (6 bases). Germline lookup yields CDR1 SEHNR and CDR2 FQNEAQ (reference sequence). The V end was cut by 0 bases, the J end by 11 bases, with 19 bases between. This CDR3 has 15 amino acids. The CDR3 DNA follows: TGTGCCAGCAGCTTAGCGGCGAGTAGCGGCCGCCTTCAGTACTTC. It yields the protein CASSLAASSGRLQYF. The full variable domain, with the rest looked up from reference TRBV7-9 and TRBJ2-5, is DTGVSQNPRHKITKRGQNVTFRCDPISEHNRLYWYRQTLGQGPEFLTYFQNEAQLEKSRLLSDRFSAERPKGSFSTLEIQRTEQGDSAMYLCASSLAASSGRLQYFGPGTRLLVL.

The V gene is TRBV29-1, the J gene TRBJ2-1; tentative D call: TRBD2 (6 bases). Germline V gene lookup returns CDR1 SQVTM and CDR2 ANQGSEA. The CDR3 is made up of 13 amino acids. The CDR3 is CSYYSGSYNEQFF. DNA for the CDR3: TGCAGTTACTATAGCGGCTCCTACAATGAGCAGTTCTTC.

The J gene is TRBJ2-2, the V gene TRBV9, with 8 nucleotides matching TRBD1. Trimming at V came to 4 bases and at J to 0 bases, leaving 2 bases not matched to a gene. CDR1 is SGDLS and CDR2 is YYNGEE in the germline V gene. The CDR3 has 15 amino acids. Here the CDR3 reads CASSPGGTNTGELFF. The CDR3 DNA follows: TGTGCCAGCAGCCCAGGGGGCACGAACACCGGGGAGCTGTTTTTT.